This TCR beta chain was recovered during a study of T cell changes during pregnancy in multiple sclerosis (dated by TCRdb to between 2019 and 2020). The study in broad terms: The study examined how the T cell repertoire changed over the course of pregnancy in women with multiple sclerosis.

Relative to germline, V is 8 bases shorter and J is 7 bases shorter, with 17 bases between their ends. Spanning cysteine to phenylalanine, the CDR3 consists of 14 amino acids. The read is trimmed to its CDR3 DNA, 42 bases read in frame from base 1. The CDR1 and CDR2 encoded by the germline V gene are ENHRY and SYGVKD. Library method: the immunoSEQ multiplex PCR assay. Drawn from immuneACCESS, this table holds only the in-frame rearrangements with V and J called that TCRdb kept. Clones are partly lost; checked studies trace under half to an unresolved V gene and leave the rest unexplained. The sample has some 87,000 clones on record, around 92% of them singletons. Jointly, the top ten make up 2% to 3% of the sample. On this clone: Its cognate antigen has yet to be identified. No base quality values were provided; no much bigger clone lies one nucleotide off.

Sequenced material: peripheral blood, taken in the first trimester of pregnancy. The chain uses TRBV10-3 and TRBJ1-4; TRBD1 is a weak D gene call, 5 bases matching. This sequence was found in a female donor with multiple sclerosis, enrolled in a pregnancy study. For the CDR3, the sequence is CAIGRGLGTEKLFF. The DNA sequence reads TGTGCCATCGGTCGGGGGTTAGGTACTGAAAAACTGTTTTTT.